This T cell receptor (beta chain) was found in a study of T cells in Graves' hyperthyroidism and ophthalmopathy. The CDR3 regions of TCR beta were amplified from RNA transcripts. The TCR CDR3 first-round RT-PCR relied on the HTBI primer set. TCRdb processed the multiplex PCR reads anew with MiXCR; each CDR3 protein has one entry. The sample holds 450,000 to 500,000 distinct CDR3 sequences, under 25% seen once. This sequence was found in a woman between 65 and 79 years old with Graves' ophthalmopathy. The sample comprised blood.

CDR3 in amino acids: CASSPDGGNEQFF. The CDR3, as DNA: TGTGCCAGCAGCCCGGACGGGGGAAATGAGCAGTTCTTC. The chain couples TRBV5-6 to TRBJ2-1; the D gene is possibly TRBD2 (6 bases). Trimming removed 4 bases at V and 7 bases at J, with 12 bases between. The length of the CDR3 is 13 residues. Germline V CDR1 and CDR2: SGHDT, YYEEEE.